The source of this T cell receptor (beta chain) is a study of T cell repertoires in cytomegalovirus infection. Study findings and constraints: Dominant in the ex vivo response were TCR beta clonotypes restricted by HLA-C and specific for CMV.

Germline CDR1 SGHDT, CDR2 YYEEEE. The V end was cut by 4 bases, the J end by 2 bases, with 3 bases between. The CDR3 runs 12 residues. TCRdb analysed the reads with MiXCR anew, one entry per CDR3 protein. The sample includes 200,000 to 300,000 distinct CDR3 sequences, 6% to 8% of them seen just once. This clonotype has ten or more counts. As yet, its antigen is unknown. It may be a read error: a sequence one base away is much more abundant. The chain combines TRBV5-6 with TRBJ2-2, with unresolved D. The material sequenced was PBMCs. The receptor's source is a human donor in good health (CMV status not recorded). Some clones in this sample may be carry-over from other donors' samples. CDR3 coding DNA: TGTGCCAGCAGCCACAACACCGGGGAGCTGTTTTTT. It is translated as CASSHNTGELFF.